The subject of this entry is one TCR beta chain. Since a far larger clone is one base different, this is likely a read error. Each cell subset's genomic DNA was divided evenly among several immunoSEQ plates. In the study's own analysis: ImmunoSEQ only sent back junction sequences with no quality scores, so filtering was done differently. Clones were read by immunoSEQ multiplex PCR, and TCRdb kept only the in-frame ones, dropping some. Clone size and the V and J calls come from that table; the DNA yielded D and trimming. The repertoire consists of about half a million clones, with over 75% occurring once and the leading ten covering over 9.5%. Germline CDR1 reads WSHSY; CDR2 reads SAAADI. The CDR3 contains 15 residues. This record comes from a study of shared clonotypes between healthy human individuals. Overall study: Participating donors consisted of two women and a few men aged 18 to 49.

The V call is TRBV10-2, the J call TRBJ1-3, with TRBD1 identical over 7 bases. Sequencing was done on a sample of PBMCs. The TCR originated in a woman in her thirties or forties in good health. Some clones in this sample may be carry-over from other donors' samples. The CDR3 region is CASSDRGNSGNTICF. Here the CDR3 DNA reads TGCGCCAGCAGTGACAGGGGGAACTCTGGAAACACCATATGTTTT.